What follows describes a single T cell receptor (beta chain). The CDR3 runs 13 residues. Trimming cost V 0 bases and J 10 bases, with 11 bases left between them. Germline CDR1 SGHRS, CDR2 YFSETQ. This record comes from a study of T cell changes during pregnancy in multiple sclerosis. Clones were read by immunoSEQ multiplex PCR, and TCRdb kept only the in-frame ones, dropping some. The sample yields some 120,000 clones, about 95% seen once. The gene calls are TRBV5-1 and TRBJ2-1; no reliable D call. The TCR was taken from a female donor with multiple sclerosis, enrolled in a pregnancy study. Sample: peripheral blood, taken after pregnancy. Written as DNA, the CDR3 is TGCGCCAGCAGCTTGGACACCCCAACGGAGCAGTTCTTC. Residues: CASSLDTPTEQFF.